Following are 21 T cell receptor beta chains from one sample sequenced in a study of response to subunit inactivated influenza vaccine. Using its own MiXCR run on the RT-PCR reads, TCRdb lists one record per CDR3 protein. The table shows some 480,000 distinct CDR3 sequences, with 10% to 11% occurring only once. The sequencing here drew on PBMCs from blood, taken about 40 days after vaccination. These receptor sequences come from a man in his forties or fifties who received an inactivated influenza vaccine.

V and J are TRBV5-1 and TRBJ2-3, with TRBD1 matching 9 bases. V trimming: 4 bases; J trimming: 6 bases; junction bases outside the gene matches: 12. The CDR3 contains 16 residues. CDR1 and CDR2 (germline): SGHRS, YFSETQ. The CDR3 loop is CASSLPGTGFSDTQYF. The DNA of the CDR3 is TGCGCCAGCAGCCTCCCCGGGACAGGGTTTTCGGATACGCAGTATTTT.

This clonotype was observed a few times. The gene calls are TRBV4-2 and TRBJ2-2; weak D call: TRBD2 (7 bases). CDR1 LGHNA and CDR2 YNFKEQ come from the germline V gene. The CDR3 consists of 14 residues. Between the trimmed V and J ends, which lost 1 base and 15 bases, there was a span of 18 bases. The CDR3 protein is CASSQGGNRGAVFF. CDR3 DNA sequence: TGTGCCAGCAGCCAAGGCGGGAACCGGGGGGCGGTGTTTTTT.

The chain has TRBV30 and TRBJ2-1; D could derive from TRBD1 or TRBD2 (5 bases each). This CDR3 contains 16 residues. V was trimmed by 1 base and J by 1 base, leaving 14 bases between them. Germline V gene data show CDR1 as GTSNPN and CDR2 as SVGIG (reference sequence). DNA of the CDR3: TGTGCCTGGAGTGGTACCGGGGCGGGTTCCTACAATGAGCAGTTCTTC. The encoded protein is CAWSGTGAGSYNEQFF.

This clonotype has only a few counts. The genes are TRBV20-1 and TRBJ1-1; possible D gene TRBD1, 6 bases. Germline-derived CDR1 and CDR2 are DFQATT and SNEGSKA (reference sequence). There are 14 residues in the CDR3. V was pared by 3 bases and J by 4 bases, with 15 bases between. The CDR3 DNA reads as TGCAGTGCTAGTCCGTCGCAGGGGATCACTGAAGCTTTCTTT. This gives the protein CSASPSQGITEAFF.

This clonotype showed up many times. V is TRBV6-5 and J is TRBJ1-1; D is undetermined. V shed 2 bases and J shed 1 base, with 8 bases lying between them. Germline lookup yields CDR1 MNHEY and CDR2 SVGAGI. CDR3 length: 14 residues. The CDR3 region is CASSYLTGNTEAFF. The CDR3, as DNA: TGTGCCAGCAGTTACCTGACGGGGAACACTGAAGCTTTCTTT.

In this sample, this clonotype turned up a few times. This rearrangement joins TRBV7-9 to TRBJ2-5; a possible D gene is TRBD1 (5 bases). V gave up 6 bases and J gave up 1 base, with 15 bases separating them. The CDR3 is 15 amino acids. Germline V gene lookup returns CDR1 SEHNR and CDR2 FQNEAQ (reference sequence). CDR3 nucleotide sequence: TGTGCCAGCAGGGGGCTTTTGGGATCCCAAGAGACCCAGTACTTC. Amino acids: CASRGLLGSQETQYF.

The chain combines TRBV21-1 with TRBJ1-1; TRBD1 is the table's D call, not checked against the DNA. TRBV21-1 corresponds to a pseudogene. The CDR3 runs to 16 residues. The chain's CDR3 is CASSTAGSFMNTEAFF. The CDR3 nucleotides are TGTGCCAGCAGCACCGCAGGGAGTTTCATGAACACTGAAGCTTTCTTT.

This clonotype has just a few counts. V is TRBV30 and J is TRBJ2-7; no firm D call. Germline V gene sequence: CDR1 GTSNPN, CDR2 SVGIG (reference sequence). The CDR3 contains 13 residues. Trimming took 0 bases from V and 6 from J, leaving 12 bases between them. CDR3 bases: TGTGCCTGGAGTGTACTGGGAACAACCGAGCAGTACTTC. It translates to CAWSVLGTTEQYF.

V is TRBV29-1 and J is TRBJ2-7; possibly TRBD2 for D (6 bases). Germline CDR1 and CDR2: SQVTM and ANQGSEA. This CDR3 is 13 amino acids long. The V end lost 4 bases, the J end lost 4 bases, and 14 bases lay between the germline ends. The CDR3 bases are TGCAGCGTTGGTCCCGGGGGTGGTTACGAGCAGTACTTC. It yields the protein CSVGPGGGYEQYF.

The CDR3 DNA reads as TGTGCCAGCAGTTTACAGGGACCACTTGGCGAGCAGTACTTC. Protein: CASSLQGPLGEQYF. The chain couples TRBV12-3 or TRBV12-4 to TRBJ2-7, with D tentatively TRBD1 or TRBD2 (5 bases each). V was pared by 2 bases and J by 6 bases, with 14 bases between. The CDR3 runs 14 residues.

The genes are TRBV20-1 and TRBJ2-7; 8 positions match TRBD1. Germline V gene data show CDR1 as DFQATT and CDR2 as SNEGSKA (reference sequence). Trimming at V came to 6 bases and at J to 3 bases, leaving 7 bases not matched to a gene. The CDR3 loop spans 13 amino acids. The CDR3 spells CSAGRTGSYEQYF. DNA for the CDR3: TGCAGTGCGGGCCGGACAGGGAGCTACGAGCAGTACTTC.

This clonotype was seen a few times. J is TRBJ2-7 and V is TRBV7-2, with TRBD2 matching over 12 bases. V lost 8 bases to trimming and J lost 4 bases; unmatched junction nucleotides: 3. Germline CDR1 and CDR2: SGHTA and FQGNSA. The CDR3 consists of 13 residues. In DNA, the CDR3 is TGTGCCAGCGGACTAGCGGGAAAATACGAGCAGTACTTC. As protein: CASGLAGKYEQYF.

This chain uses TRBV7-9 with TRBJ2-2; D perhaps matches TRBD1 (6 bases). V lost 5 bases to trimming and J lost 0 bases, with 16 bases between them. The CDR3 extends over 17 amino acids. The germline gives CDR1 SEHNR, CDR2 FQNEAQ (reference sequence). This CDR3 is CASSLSRQVPNTGELFF. The DNA for the CDR3 is TGTGCCAGCAGCCTAAGCCGACAGGTGCCGAACACCGGGGAGCTGTTTTTT.

The chain couples TRBV14 to TRBJ2-7, with TRBD1 matching over 7 bases. The CDR3 has 14 residues. J lost 0 bases, V lost 6 bases, and 5 bases had no gene match. Germline values: CDR1 SGHDN, CDR2 FVKESK. The CDR3: CASRLGQSSYEQYF. As DNA, the CDR3 is TGTGCCAGCAGGCTGGGACAGAGCTCCTACGAGCAGTACTTC.

This clonotype has just a few counts. The chain carries TRBV11-2 and TRBJ2-1; 7 bases align to TRBD2. Losses at the gene ends were 4 bases for V and 4 bases for J; bases not matched to a gene: 10. Germline V gives CDR1 SGHAT, CDR2 FQNNGV. The CDR3 contains 16 residues. The CDR3 DNA is TGTGCCAGCAGCTGGGGGGGAACGGGGGAATACAATGAGCAGTTCTTC. It codes for CASSWGGTGEYNEQFF.

The chain carries TRBV6-1 and TRBJ2-2, with 8 positions matching TRBD2. V trimming: 6 bases; J trimming: 4 bases; junction bases outside the gene matches: 7. Germline lookup yields CDR1 MNHNS and CDR2 SASEGT. This CDR3 is 15 amino acids long. CDR3 loop: CASRASGGGTGELFF. The DNA of the CDR3 is TGTGCCAGCAGGGCGTCGGGGGGGGGCACCGGGGAGCTGTTTTTT.

At least ten counts were recorded for this clonotype. The chain uses TRBV7-2 and TRBJ1-1; 7 bases are shared with TRBD1. Trimming removed 5 bases from V and 4 bases from J; junction bases left unmatched: 4. This CDR3 spans 13 amino acids. Germline V gives CDR1 SGHTA, CDR2 FQGNSA. CDR3 DNA sequence: TGTGCCAGCAGCGCAAGACAGGGCACTGAAGCTTTCTTT. As protein: CASSARQGTEAFF.

This clonotype was recorded a few times. The V gene is TRBV15, the J gene TRBJ1-2; 7 nucleotides agree with TRBD1. The germline gives CDR1 LNHNV, CDR2 YYDKDF (reference sequence). The CDR3 totals 14 residues. J gave up 3 bases and V 4 bases, and 5 bases lay outside the gene matches. The CDR3 sequence is CATSTTGFDYGYTF. Written as DNA, the CDR3 is TGTGCCACCAGCACGACAGGGTTTGACTATGGCTACACCTTC.

The chain couples TRBV11-2 to TRBJ2-5; D call uncertain. The V end lost 5 bases, the J end lost 7 bases, and 14 bases lay between the germline ends. The CDR3 contains 13 residues. Germline loops: CDR1 SGHAT, CDR2 FQNNGV. CDR3 residues: CASSPSTKRTQYF. CDR3 DNA sequence: TGTGCCAGCAGCCCCAGCACGAAGAGGACCCAGTACTTC.

The table lists this clonotype with a few counts. J is TRBJ2-3 and V is TRBV4-2; no clear D gene. Trimming removed 0 bases at V and 4 bases at J, with 11 bases between. CDR3 length: 15 residues. Germline values: CDR1 LGHNA, CDR2 YNFKEQ. In DNA form, the CDR3 reads TGTGCCAGCAGCCAAGAGGGTCATTGGTCAGATACGCAGTATTTT. The encoded protein is CASSQEGHWSDTQYF.

The chain links TRBV5-1 to TRBJ2-7; tentatively, D is TRBD2 (6 bases). The V and J ends lost 4 bases and 5 bases respectively, with 25 bases between them. CDR3 length equals 17 residues. Germline V gives CDR1 SGHRS, CDR2 YFSETQ. This CDR3 is CASSPRLVPESGHEQYF. The CDR3 DNA reads TGCGCCAGCAGCCCGCGACTAGTTCCGGAGAGCGGCCACGAGCAGTACTTC.